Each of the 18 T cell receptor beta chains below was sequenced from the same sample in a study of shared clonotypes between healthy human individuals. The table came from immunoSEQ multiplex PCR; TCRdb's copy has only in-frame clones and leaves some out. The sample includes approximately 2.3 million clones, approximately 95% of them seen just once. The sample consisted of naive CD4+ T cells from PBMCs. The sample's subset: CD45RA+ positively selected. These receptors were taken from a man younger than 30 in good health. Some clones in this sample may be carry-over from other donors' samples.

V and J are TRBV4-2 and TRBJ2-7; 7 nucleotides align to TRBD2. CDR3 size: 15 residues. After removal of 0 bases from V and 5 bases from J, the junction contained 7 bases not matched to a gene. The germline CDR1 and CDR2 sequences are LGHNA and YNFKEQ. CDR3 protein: CASSQETWGGNEQYF. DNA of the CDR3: TGTGCCAGCAGCCAAGAAACGTGGGGGGGGAACGAGCAGTACTTC.

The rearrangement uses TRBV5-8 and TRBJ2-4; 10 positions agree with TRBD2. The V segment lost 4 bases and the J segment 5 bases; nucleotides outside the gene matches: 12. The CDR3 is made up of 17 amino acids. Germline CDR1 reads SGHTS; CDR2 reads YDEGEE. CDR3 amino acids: CASSKGAGGPTQNIQYF. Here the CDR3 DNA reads TGTGCCAGCAGCAAAGGAGCGGGAGGGCCCACACAAAACATTCAGTACTTC. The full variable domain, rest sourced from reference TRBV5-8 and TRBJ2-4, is EAGVTQSPTHLIKTRGQQATLRCSPISGHTSVYWYQQALGLGLQFLLWYDEGEERNRGNFPPRFSGRQFPNYSSELNVNALELEDSALYLCASSKGAGGPTQNIQYFGAGTRLSVL.

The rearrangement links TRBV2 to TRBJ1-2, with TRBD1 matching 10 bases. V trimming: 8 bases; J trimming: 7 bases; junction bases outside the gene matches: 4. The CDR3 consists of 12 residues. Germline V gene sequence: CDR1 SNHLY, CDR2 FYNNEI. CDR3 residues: CASFRQGAGYTF. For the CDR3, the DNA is TGTGCCAGCTTCAGACAGGGGGCTGGCTACACCTTC.

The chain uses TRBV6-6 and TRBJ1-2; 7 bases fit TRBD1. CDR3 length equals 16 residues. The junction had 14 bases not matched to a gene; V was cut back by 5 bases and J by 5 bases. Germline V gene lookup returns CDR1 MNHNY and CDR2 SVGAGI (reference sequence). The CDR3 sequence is CASSAGQSLRPYGYTF. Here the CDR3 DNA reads TGTGCCAGCAGTGCGGGACAGTCGCTAAGACCTTATGGCTACACCTTC.

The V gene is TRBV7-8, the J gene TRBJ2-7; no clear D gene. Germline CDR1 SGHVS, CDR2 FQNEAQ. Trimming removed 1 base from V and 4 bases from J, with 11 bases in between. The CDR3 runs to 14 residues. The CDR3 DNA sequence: TGTGCCAGCAGCTTAGTTAATGGTCTATACGAGCAGTACTTC. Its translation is CASSLVNGLYEQYF. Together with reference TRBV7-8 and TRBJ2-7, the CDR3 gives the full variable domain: GAGVSQSPRYKVAKRGQDVALRCDPISGHVSLFWYQQALGQGPEFLTYFQNEAQLDKSGLPSDRFFAERPEGSVSTLKIQRTQQEDSAVYLCASSLVNGLYEQYFGPGTRLTVT.

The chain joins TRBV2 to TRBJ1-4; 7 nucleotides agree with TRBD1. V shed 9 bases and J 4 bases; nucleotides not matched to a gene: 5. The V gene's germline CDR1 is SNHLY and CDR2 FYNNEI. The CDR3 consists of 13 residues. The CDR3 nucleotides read TGTGCCAGTGGACAGGCCTATAATGAAAAACTGTTTTTT. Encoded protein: CASGQAYNEKLFF.

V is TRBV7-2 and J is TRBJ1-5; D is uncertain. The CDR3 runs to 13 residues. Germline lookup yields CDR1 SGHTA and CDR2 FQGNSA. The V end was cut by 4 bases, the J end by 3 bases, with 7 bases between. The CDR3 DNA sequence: TGTGCCAGCAGCTCGATGTACAATCAGCCCCAGCATTTT. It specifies CASSSMYNQPQHF.

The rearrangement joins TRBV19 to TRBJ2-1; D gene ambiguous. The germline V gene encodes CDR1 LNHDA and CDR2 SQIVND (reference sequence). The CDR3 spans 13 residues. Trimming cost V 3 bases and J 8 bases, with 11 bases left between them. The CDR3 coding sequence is TGTGCCAGTAGTATTGCCATTCTCGATGAGCAGTTCTTC. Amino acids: CASSIAILDEQFF.

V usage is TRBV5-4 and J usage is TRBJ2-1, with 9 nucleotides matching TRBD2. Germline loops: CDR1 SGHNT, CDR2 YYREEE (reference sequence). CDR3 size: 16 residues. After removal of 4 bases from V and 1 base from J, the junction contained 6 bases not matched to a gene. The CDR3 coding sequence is TGTGCCAGCAGCAGCATAGCGGGAGCGTCCTACAATGAGCAGTTCTTC. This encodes CASSSIAGASYNEQFF.

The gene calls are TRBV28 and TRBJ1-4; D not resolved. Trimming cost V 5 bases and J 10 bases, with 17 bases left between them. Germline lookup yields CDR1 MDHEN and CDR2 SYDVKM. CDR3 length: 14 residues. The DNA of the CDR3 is TGTGCCAGCAGTACTGCCCCGCTGGTGGGAAAACTGTTTTTT. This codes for CASSTAPLVGKLFF. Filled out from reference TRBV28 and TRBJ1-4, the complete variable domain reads DVKVTQSSRYLVKRTGEKVFLECVQDMDHENMFWYRQDPGLGLRLIYFSYDVKMKEKGDIPEGYSVSREKKERFSLILESASTNQTSMYLCASSTAPLVGKLFFGSGTQLSVL.

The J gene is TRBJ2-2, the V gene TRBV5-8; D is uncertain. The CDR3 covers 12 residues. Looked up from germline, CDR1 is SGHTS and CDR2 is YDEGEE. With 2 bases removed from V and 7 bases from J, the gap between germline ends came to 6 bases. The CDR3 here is CASSLVRGELFF. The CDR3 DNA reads TGTGCCAGCAGCTTAGTCCGCGGGGAGCTGTTTTTT.

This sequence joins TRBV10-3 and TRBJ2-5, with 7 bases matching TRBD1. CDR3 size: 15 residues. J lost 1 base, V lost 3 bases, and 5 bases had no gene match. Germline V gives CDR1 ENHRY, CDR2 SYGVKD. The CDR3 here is CAISDPGGTQETQYF. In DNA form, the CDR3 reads TGTGCCATCAGTGATCCAGGGGGAACCCAAGAGACCCAGTACTTC.

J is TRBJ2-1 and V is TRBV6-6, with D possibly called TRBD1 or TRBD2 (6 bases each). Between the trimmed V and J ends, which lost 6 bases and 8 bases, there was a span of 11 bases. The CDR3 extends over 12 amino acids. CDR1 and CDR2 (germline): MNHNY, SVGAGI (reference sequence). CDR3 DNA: TGTGCCAGCAGACCTAGGGGGGATGAGCAGTTCTTC. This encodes CASRPRGDEQFF.

In DNA, the CDR3 is TGTGCCAGCAGGGGCAGTACCAACTATGGCTACACCTTC. It specifies CASRGSTNYGYTF. The chain recombines TRBV7-9 with TRBJ1-2; no definite D call. Trimming cost V 6 bases and J 2 bases, with 10 bases left between them. Germline assignment: CDR1 SEHNR and CDR2 FQNEAQ (reference sequence). This CDR3 contains 13 residues. Filled out from reference TRBV7-9 and TRBJ1-2, the complete variable domain reads DTGVSQNPRHKITKRGQNVTFRCDPISEHNRLYWYRQTLGQGPEFLTYFQNEAQLEKSRLLSDRFSAERPKGSFSTLEIQRTEQGDSAMYLCASRGSTNYGYTFGSGTRLTVV.

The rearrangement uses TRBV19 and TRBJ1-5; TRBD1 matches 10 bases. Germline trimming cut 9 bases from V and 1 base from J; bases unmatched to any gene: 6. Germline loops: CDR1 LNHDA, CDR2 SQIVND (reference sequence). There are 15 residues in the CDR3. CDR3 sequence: CASSRDRGSNQPQHF. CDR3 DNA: TGTGCCAGCAGCAGGGACAGGGGCAGCAATCAGCCCCAGCATTTT.

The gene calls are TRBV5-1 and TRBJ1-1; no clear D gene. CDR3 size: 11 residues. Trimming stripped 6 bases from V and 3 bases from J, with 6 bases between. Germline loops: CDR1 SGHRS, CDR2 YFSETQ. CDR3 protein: CASTLDTEAFF. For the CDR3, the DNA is TGCGCCAGCACCCTGGACACTGAAGCTTTCTTT.

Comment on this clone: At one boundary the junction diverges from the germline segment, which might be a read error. CDR3 protein: CASSLPAYTEQFF. CDR3 in DNA: TGTGCCAGCAGCTTACCAGCTTACACTGAGCAGTTCTTC. The chain joins TRBV7-8 to TRBJ2-1, with D hard to call. CDR1 and CDR2 (germline): SGHVS, FQNEAQ. The CDR3 spans 13 residues.

CDR3 protein: CAVRGDRVMNTEAFF. As DNA, the CDR3 is TGCGCCGTTAGGGGAGACAGGGTAATGAACACTGAAGCTTTCTTT. The genes are TRBV10-2 and TRBJ1-1; 7 bases match TRBD1. Germline values: CDR1 WSHSY, CDR2 SAAADI. V dropped 11 bases and J dropped 0; count of bases not matched to a gene: 12. This CDR3 has 15 amino acids.